Below are 18 T cell receptor beta chains sequenced from a single sample in a study of beta chain features in type 1 diabetes. The entirety of the isolated RNA underwent reverse transcription, so expressed TCRB transcripts were sequenced. Sequenced by immunoSEQ multiplex PCR; TCRdb stores in-frame clones only, minus some. The sample shows 130,000 to 150,000 clones, 40% to 60% of them seen only once. Input material: Tregs from blood. These receptor sequences come from a man aged 18 to 30 in good health.

The chain carries TRBV6-6 and TRBJ1-2, with 8 bases that match TRBD1. Germline V CDR1 and CDR2: MNHNY, SVGAGI (reference sequence). This CDR3 is built from 13 residues. Unmatched junction bases numbered 6, after V lost 8 bases and J lost 4 bases. In nucleotides, the CDR3 is TGTGCCAGCGGCAGTGGACAGGGCTATGGCTACACCTTC. Translation gives CASGSGQGYGYTF.

This clone was detected only a few times. The CDR3 DNA reads TGTGCCAGCAGCGATCCCAGCGGGGGGCCCTACAATGAGCAGTTCTTC. Its translation is CASSDPSGGPYNEQFF. V and J are TRBV9 and TRBJ2-1, with TRBD2 identical over 9 bases. Germline V gene lookup returns CDR1 SGDLS and CDR2 YYNGEE. V was pared by 3 bases and J by 2 bases, with 6 bases of the junction left unmatched. The CDR3 has 16 residues.

The chain joins TRBV5-1 to TRBJ2-3; 13 bases fit TRBD2. The CDR3 length is 18 residues. The V gene's germline CDR1 is SGHRS and CDR2 YFSETQ. With V trimmed by 4 bases and J by 1 base, 9 bases remained unmatched. CDR3 in DNA: TGCGCCAGCAGCCGCAGGACTAGCGGGAGATGGGGCACAGATACGCAGTATTTT. Protein product: CASSRRTSGRWGTDTQYF. Drawing the rest from reference TRBV5-1 and TRBJ2-3, the complete variable domain is KAGVTQTPRYLIKTRGQQVTLSCSPISGHRSVSWYQQTPGQGLQFLFEYFSETQRNKGNFPGRFSGRQFSNSRSEMNVSTLELGDSALYLCASSRRTSGRWGTDTQYFGPGTRLTVL.

The chain has TRBV5-1 and TRBJ2-7; TRBD2 matches at 10 bases. V lost 4 bases to trimming and J lost 2 bases; unmatched junction nucleotides: 9. Per germline, CDR1 SGHRS and CDR2 YFSETQ. This CDR3 has 16 amino acids. The CDR3 loop is CASSQTLAGGAYEQYF. In DNA, the CDR3 is TGCGCCAGCAGCCAAACCTTAGCGGGGGGAGCCTACGAGCAGTACTTC. Full variable domain (outside the CDR3, taken from reference TRBV5-1 and TRBJ2-7): KAGVTQTPRYLIKTRGQQVTLSCSPISGHRSVSWYQQTPGQGLQFLFEYFSETQRNKGNFPGRFSGRQFSNSRSEMNVSTLELGDSALYLCASSQTLAGGAYEQYFGPGTRLTVT.

The V call is TRBV7-3, the J call TRBJ2-1; D might be TRBD2 (5 bases). The CDR3 is 14 amino acids. The V end was cut by 5 bases, the J end by 8 bases, with 16 bases between. Germline V CDR1 and CDR2: SGHTA, FQGTGA. DNA for the CDR3: TGTGCCAGCAGCCCTAGGGCCGGTAGCGATGAGCAGTTCTTC. Its translation: CASSPRAGSDEQFF.

This clone was recorded a few times. The chain employs TRBV10-3 and TRBJ2-1; the match to TRBD1 covers 9 bases. The germline CDR1 and CDR2 sequences are ENHRY and SYGVKD. V was clipped by 5 bases and J by 2 bases; unmatched bases: 10. The CDR3 is 17 amino acids. The CDR3 DNA sequence: TGTGCCATCAGTAAAGGGACAGGGCGTCAGACCTACAATGAGCAGTTCTTC. Protein: CAISKGTGRQTYNEQFF.

The V call is TRBV19, the J call TRBJ2-4, with 11 bases aligning to TRBD2. Germline lookup yields CDR1 LNHDA and CDR2 SQIVND (reference sequence). CDR3 length equals 16 residues. Losses at the gene ends were 5 bases for V and 7 bases for J; bases not matched to a gene: 10. The CDR3 DNA follows: TGTGCCAGTAGTTTTCTCACTAGCGGGAGACGGAACATTCAGTACTTC. It yields the protein CASSFLTSGRRNIQYF.

The chain joins TRBV6-1 to TRBJ2-1; a weak D match, TRBD2 (6 bases). Germline CDR1 is MNHNS and CDR2 is SASEGT. Trimming took off 2 bases at V and 5 bases at J, with 10 bases between the two ends. The CDR3 extends over 14 amino acids. The CDR3 sequence: CASSEIWTNNEQFF. DNA for the CDR3: TGTGCCAGCAGTGAAATTTGGACTAACAATGAGCAGTTCTTC.

In this sample, this clone turned up once. The CDR3 region is CASSAASGGETQYF. Here the CDR3 DNA reads TGTGCCAGTAGTGCGGCTAGCGGAGGGGAGACCCAGTACTTC. V usage is TRBV19 and J usage is TRBJ2-5; 7 bases fit TRBD2. The CDR3 has 14 residues. The germline V gene has CDR1 LNHDA and CDR2 SQIVND (reference sequence). With V trimmed by 5 bases and J by 5 bases, 8 bases remained unmatched.

The chain couples TRBV7-9 to TRBJ2-5, with a tentative D call TRBD2 (6 bases). Per the germline V gene, CDR1 is SEHNR and CDR2 is FQNEAQ (reference sequence). CDR3 length: 16 amino acids. Trimming removed 5 bases from V and 6 bases from J, with 22 bases in between. The CDR3 DNA is TGTGCCAGCAGCCCTCAGAAGCGGGCGTTAGGGAAGACCCAGTACTTC. It specifies CASSPQKRALGKTQYF.

The chain has TRBV7-2 and TRBJ1-1; the D gene is possibly TRBD1 (5 bases). The CDR3 length is 14 residues. Per germline, CDR1 SGHTA and CDR2 FQGNSA. Trimming left V 3 bases short and J 1 base short, with 9 bases between. The CDR3, as DNA: TGTGCCAGCAGCTTCTATACAGGGAACACTGAAGCTTTCTTT. Amino acid sequence: CASSFYTGNTEAFF.

CDR3 sequence reads: CASSAWDRVGTRIREQYF. CDR3 DNA sequence: TGTGCCAGCAGTGCATGGGACAGGGTAGGGACCCGTATACGGGAGCAGTACTTC. This chain links TRBV6-1 with TRBJ2-7, with 9 bases aligning to TRBD1. The CDR3 has 18 residues. The J segment lost 7 bases and the V segment lost 4 bases, leaving 20 bases of the junction unmatched. Germline CDR1 reads MNHNS; CDR2 reads SASEGT.

The chain uses TRBV7-2 and TRBJ2-1, with 7 bases matching TRBD1. V was pared by 2 bases and J by 4 bases, with 5 bases of the junction left unmatched. The germline V gene has CDR1 SGHTA and CDR2 FQGNSA. The CDR3 contains 15 residues. The CDR3 protein is CASSLSWGQYNEQFF. The DNA of the CDR3 is TGTGCCAGCAGCTTATCGTGGGGACAGTACAATGAGCAGTTCTTC.

Note on this clone: The sample has other DNA sequences that encode this CDR3 too. This chain connects TRBV30 to TRBJ1-2; D gene uncertain. This CDR3 region has 13 residues. The V gene's germline CDR1 is GTSNPN and CDR2 SVGIG (reference sequence). Trimming took off 1 base at V and 1 base at J, with 7 bases between the two ends. CDR3 nucleotides: TGTGCCTGGAGTGCTGGCAGTAACTATGGCTACACCTTC. It codes for CAWSAGSNYGYTF. The whole variable domain, remainder taken from reference TRBV30 and TRBJ1-2, is SQTIHQWPATLVQPVGSPLSLECTVEGTSNPNLYWYRQAAGRGLQLLFYSVGIGQISSEVPQNLSASRPQDRQFILSSKKLLLSDSGFYLCAWSAGSNYGYTFGSGTRLTVV.

J is TRBJ2-1 and V is TRBV9; 8 bases match TRBD2. With V trimmed by 3 bases and J by 3 bases, 11 bases remained unmatched. Germline V gives CDR1 SGDLS, CDR2 YYNGEE. The CDR3 loop spans 17 amino acids. The CDR3 sequence is CASSGRRTAGGYNEQFF. The CDR3 nucleotides read TGTGCCAGCAGCGGTAGGAGGACGGCGGGAGGCTACAATGAGCAGTTCTTC.

J is TRBJ1-3 and V is TRBV7-2; a weak D match, TRBD1 (6 bases). This CDR3 has 14 amino acids. Trimming stripped 6 bases from V and 1 base from J, with 10 bases between. The germline gives CDR1 SGHTA, CDR2 FQGNSA. CDR3 coding DNA: TGTGCCAGCAGGGTACAGGGTTCTGGAAACACCATATATTTT. It encodes CASRVQGSGNTIYF.

The chain uses TRBV6-5 and TRBJ2-2; 9 nucleotides line up with TRBD1. With 2 bases clipped from V and 6 bases from J, the junction kept 1 base outside the gene matches. CDR3 length: 14 amino acids. The germline V gene has CDR1 MNHEY and CDR2 SVGAGI. The CDR3 sequence: CASSYTGGPGELFF. In DNA form, the CDR3 reads TGTGCCAGCAGTTACACAGGGGGCCCCGGGGAGCTGTTTTTT.

The gene calls are TRBV7-9 and TRBJ2-2, with 9 bases aligning to TRBD1. Germline-derived CDR1 and CDR2 are SEHNR and FQNEAQ (reference sequence). The junction had 13 bases not matched to a gene; V was cut back by 7 bases and J by 4 bases. The CDR3 is 17 amino acids. The CDR3 DNA sequence: TGTGCCAGCACTCCTAACCCCCGGGACAGGGTCACCGGGGAGCTGTTTTTT. It codes for CASTPNPRDRVTGELFF.